This note documents a single TCR beta chain sequence. No antigen is known for it. This entry belongs to a study of stem cell transplantation in POMP-related autoinflammatory disease. Study results and limitations: Unique TRB V-J gene pairings were limited in number in patients with PRAID.

Libraries were prepared by immunoSEQ multiplex PCR; TCRdb keeps only in-frame clonotypes and omits some of them. There are 25,000 to 30,000 clones in the sample; 80% to 85% occur only once, and approximately 2.3% lies in the top ten. This TCR came from a human donor with POMP-related autoinflammation and immune dysregulation (PRAID). The material was CD4+ T cells from PBMCs, obtained before stem cell transplantation.

CDR3 sequence (DNA): TGTGCCAGCAGTCCGATTCCGCCCGGAAAGTATGGCTACACCTTC. Its protein is CASSPIPPGKYGYTF. The chain employs TRBV27 and TRBJ1-2; D not certain. The germline V and J ends were trimmed by 5 bases and 5 bases, with 18 bases remaining between them. The CDR3 extends over 15 amino acids. Germline V CDR1 and CDR2: MNHEY, SMNVEV (reference sequence).